Reported below is one TCR beta chain. No cognate antigen has been identified for it. The sample holds no much larger clone one base away, and base qualities are not on file. Receptors were amplified or captured by the immunoSEQ multiplex PCR assay. TCRdb provides this immuneACCESS table in a form limited to in-frame rearrangements. Some clones are lacking; in checked studies, under half of them reflect an unresolved V gene, and why the rest are absent is not known. The table for this sample lists 45,000 to 55,000 clones; around 92% of them were counted only once. Over 0.55% of the sample comes from the top ten. These data originate in a study of T cell changes during pregnancy in multiple sclerosis (dated by TCRdb to about 2019). Broadly, across the study: The study looked at changes in the T cell repertoire across pregnancy in women with multiple sclerosis.

Trimming removed 5 bases from V and 8 bases from J; the gene matches leave 7 bases unexplained. Reading the germline V gene gives CDR1 SGHDT and CDR2 YYEEEE. The CDR3 runs 13 amino acids, cysteine and phenylalanine included. Of the read, only the CDR3 DNA is kept; its 39 bases are in frame from base 1. The sequence links TRBV5-6 to TRBJ1-2; TRBD1 lines up with 9 middle nucleotides. This sequence was found in a female donor with multiple sclerosis, enrolled in a pregnancy study. The specimen was CD4+ T cells from peripheral blood mononuclear cells, collected after pregnancy. The CDR3 region: CASRYGQGQGYTF. The sequenced DNA: TGTGCCAGCAGATACGGACAGGGGCAAGGCTACACCTTC.